The 31 T cell receptor beta chains reported below all come from one sample, sequenced in a study of T cells in women clearing cervical HPV infection. TCRdb keeps only in-frame clones here, not all; method: immunoSEQ multiplex PCR. The sample has about 30,000 clones. The sequenced material came from blood buffy coat. These receptors were obtained from a woman aged 18-70 years with a cervical HPV16 infection that either progressed to CIN3+ or cleared (not recorded which).

As for this clone: The read gets to within 3 residues of the CDR3 end, and the germline J gene fills in the rest. The chain has TRBV18 and TRBJ1-6; 12 nucleotides match TRBD1. The trim removed 3 bases at V and 9 bases at J, leaving 6 bases unmatched. CDR3 size: 16 residues. Germline loops: CDR1 KGHSH, CDR2 LQKENI. Here the CDR3 reads CASSPRPGQGASPLHF. The DNA read from the CDR3 is TGTGCCAGCTCACCGCGACCGGGACAGGGGGCTTCACCC.

Regarding this clone: The observed sequence ends 3 residues before the CDR3 terminus, with the missing tail filled in from the germline J gene. The chain couples TRBV19 to TRBJ1-6; no reliable D call. V was cut by 4 bases and J by 8 bases, with 9 bases left in between. Germline lookup yields CDR1 LNHDA and CDR2 SQIVND (reference sequence). The CDR3 has 13 residues. CDR3 DNA (partial): TGTGCCAGTAGTAAGACGAGGGATTCACCC. It codes for CASSKTRDSP. The entire CDR3 sequence reads CASSKTRDSPLHF.

Notes on this clone: The CDR3 goes on 3 residues after the read ends, and that part is filled in from the germline J gene. J is TRBJ2-2 and V is TRBV14; TRBD2 aligns across 11 bases. The CDR3 is made up of 16 amino acids. With 2 bases clipped from V and 5 bases from J, the junction kept 4 bases outside the gene matches. The germline V gene has CDR1 SGHDN and CDR2 FVKESK. Here the CDR3 reads CASSQLAGGLTGELFF. Incomplete CDR3 DNA: TGTGCCAGCAGCCAACTAGCGGGGGGACTAACCGGGGAG.

A remark on this clone: The sequenced fragment ends 3 residues before the CDR3 boundary, so the rest is inferred from the germline J gene. This sequence joins TRBV7-2 and TRBJ2-3, with D unclear. V dropped 1 base and J dropped 2 bases, with 7 bases sitting between them. Germline lookup yields CDR1 SGHTA and CDR2 FQGNSA. This CDR3 is 14 amino acids long. The CDR3 protein is CASSLGQATDTQYF. The DNA read from the CDR3 is TGTGCCAGCAGCTTAGGGCAGGCCACAGATACG.

Note on this clone: The read ends 3 residues shy of where the CDR3 ends; the end is completed using the germline J gene. The chain uses TRBV19 and TRBJ2-2; D could derive from TRBD1 or TRBD2 (5 bases each). This CDR3 is built from 14 residues. Trimming stripped 5 bases from V and 1 base from J, with 8 bases between. CDR1 and CDR2 (germline): LNHDA, SQIVND (reference sequence). CDR3 loop: CASSAGRNTGELFF. The CDR3 bases that were read are TGTGCCAGTAGTGCAGGGAGGAACACCGGGGAG.

Turning to this clone: Read coverage stops 3 residues before the CDR3 terminus; the germline J gene supplies the remainder. V gene TRBV10-3 combines with J gene TRBJ2-7; D remains unclear. CDR1 is ENHRY and CDR2 is SYGVKD in the germline V gene. V lost 1 base and J 5 bases, leaving 3 bases between the germline ends. CDR3 length: 11 amino acids. The CDR3 bases that were read are TGTGCCATCAGTGAGTTAAACGAG. It is translated as CAISELNE. The entire CDR3 reads CAISELNEQYF.

Worth noting for this clone: The CDR3 end is not reached by the read, which stops 3 residues before it; the germline J gene fills it in. The chain recombines TRBV14 with TRBJ1-3, with 9 bases that match TRBD1. This CDR3 is built from 14 residues. Germline V CDR1 and CDR2: SGHDN, FVKESK. Unmatched junction bases numbered 3, after V lost 5 bases and J lost 4 bases. The part of the CDR3 DNA that was read is TGTGCCAGCAGCGGACAGGGGACCGGAAACACC. Translated: CASSGQGTGNT. The entire CDR3 protein reads CASSGQGTGNTIYF.

Details on this clone: The DNA ends 3 residues before the CDR3 does, and the rest of the CDR3 is filled in from the germline J gene. This chain uses TRBV7-6 with TRBJ1-5; no clear D gene. The CDR3 covers 13 residues. V lost 5 bases, J lost 6 bases, and 11 bases lay in between. Germline CDR1 and CDR2: SGHVS and FNYEAQ. The chain's CDR3 is CASSPEGSQPQHF. The CDR3 DNA, read in part, is TGTGCCAGCAGCCCCGAAGGTTCTCAGCCC.

Of note for this clone: The read stops 3 residues short of the end of the CDR3; the missing end is completed from the germline J gene. The chain links TRBV28 to TRBJ2-3; D possibly corresponds to TRBD1 (5 bases). The V end was cut by 5 bases, the J end by 5 bases, with 8 bases between. This CDR3 has 12 residues. Germline CDR1 reads MDHEN; CDR2 reads SYDVKM. CDR3 protein: CASSVRGDTQYF. The CDR3 bases that were read are TGTGCCAGCAGTGTTAGGGGAGATACG.

Turning to this clone: The CDR3 extends 3 residues past the end of the read, so its final part is completed from the germline J gene. The chain has TRBV7-2 and TRBJ1-3; 12 positions match TRBD1. The CDR3 has 18 residues. Germline values: CDR1 SGHTA, CDR2 FQGNSA. The J segment lost 1 base and the V segment lost 0 bases, leaving 4 bases of the junction unmatched. The chain's CDR3 is CASSLAGTGGFSGNTIYF. The CDR3 DNA, read in part, is TGTGCCAGCAGCTTAGCCGGGACAGGGGGCTTTTCTGGAAACACC.

Details on this clone: The sequence runs out 3 residues before the end of the CDR3; the remainder is reconstructed from the germline J gene. The chain carries TRBV19 and TRBJ1-1; 10 nucleotides align to TRBD1. The CDR3 runs 15 residues. Per the germline V gene, CDR1 is LNHDA and CDR2 is SQIVND (reference sequence). V gave up 10 bases and J gave up 6 bases; unmatched junction bases: 14. CDR3 protein: CATNRDRGGEAEAFF. The sequenced CDR3 bases are TGTGCCACTAATCGGGACAGGGGTGGCGAGGCTGAA.

With respect to this clone: The CDR3 end is not reached by the read, which stops 3 residues before it; the germline J gene fills it in. V gene TRBV2 combines with J gene TRBJ2-5; weak D call: TRBD1 (6 bases). This CDR3 has 15 residues. Trimming left V 8 bases short and J 5 bases short, with 21 bases between. CDR1 is SNHLY, CDR2 FYNNEI, per germline. CDR3 sequence: CASQQTQGGPETQYF. Incomplete CDR3 DNA: TGTGCCAGCCAGCAAACCCAAGGGGGTCCGGAGACC.

To note about this clone: The read comes to an end 3 residues before the CDR3 does, leaving the germline J gene to fill in the end. The rearrangement joins TRBV7-9 to TRBJ2-1; 9 bases fit TRBD2. Per the germline V gene, CDR1 is SEHNR and CDR2 is FQNEAQ (reference sequence). The CDR3 is 15 amino acids. With 1 base clipped from V and 7 bases from J, the junction kept 5 bases outside the gene matches. The DNA read from the CDR3 is TGTGCCAGCAGCTTAGGAAGCGGGGGGAGGAATGAG. This sequence encodes CASSLGSGGRNE. The full CDR3 reads CASSLGSGGRNEQFF. The variable domain in full, with the rest retrieved from reference TRBV7-9 and TRBJ2-1, is DTGVSQNPRHKITKRGQNVTFRCDPISEHNRLYWYRQTLGQGPEFLTYFQNEAQLEKSRLLSDRFSAERPKGSFSTLEIQRTEQGDSAMYLCASSLGSGGRNEQFFGPGTRLTVL.

Notes on this clone: Read data end 3 residues before the CDR3 end; the end is taken from the germline J gene. V and J are TRBV5-6 and TRBJ2-7, with 7 nucleotides matching TRBD2. Germline assignment: CDR1 SGHDT and CDR2 YYEEEE. Losses at the gene ends were 3 bases for V and 1 base for J; bases not matched to a gene: 4. This CDR3 has 14 amino acids. The CDR3 bases that were read are TGTGCCAGCAGCTCAGCGGGGCCATCCTACGAG. The encoded protein is CASSSAGPSYE. Given in full, the CDR3 is CASSSAGPSYEQYF.

In the case of this clone: The sequenced fragment ends 3 residues before the CDR3 boundary, so the rest is inferred from the germline J gene. This chain uses TRBV5-5 with TRBJ2-1; a possible D gene is TRBD1 (5 bases). The CDR3 spans 13 residues. Trimming pared 3 bases from V and 9 bases from J, leaving 13 bases between. Germline V gene sequence: CDR1 SGHKS, CDR2 YYEKEE (reference sequence). The CDR3 loop is CASSSTDNPEQFF. The covered CDR3 bases are TGTGCCAGCAGCTCGACAGATAACCCTGAG.

Notes on this clone: Coverage ceases 3 residues before the CDR3 finishes, and the germline J gene fills in the end. This chain uses TRBV9 with TRBJ2-1; the D is unclear. The CDR3 extends over 14 amino acids. Between the trimmed V and J ends, which lost 0 bases and 0 bases, there was a span of 4 bases. Germline V gene lookup returns CDR1 SGDLS and CDR2 YYNGEE. The CDR3: CASSVGLSYNEQFF. Incomplete CDR3 DNA: TGTGCCAGCAGCGTAGGTCTCTCCTACAATGAG.

Regarding this clone: The sequence runs out 3 residues before the end of the CDR3; the remainder is reconstructed from the germline J gene. This chain links TRBV20-1 with TRBJ2-5; D is ambiguous. This CDR3 is 15 amino acids long. Trimming stripped 3 bases from V and 2 bases from J, with 16 bases between. From germline, CDR1 is DFQATT and CDR2 SNEGSKA (reference sequence). CDR3 loop: CSASPPATRQETQYF. The sequenced CDR3 bases are TGCAGTGCTAGCCCCCCAGCGACCCGACAAGAGACC.

With respect to this clone: Sequencing ends 3 residues short of the CDR3 end; the germline J gene provides the rest. This sequence joins TRBV7-6 and TRBJ2-7, with D tentatively TRBD2 (7 bases). The germline V gene encodes CDR1 SGHVS and CDR2 FNYEAQ. The CDR3 loop spans 14 amino acids. Trimming took 5 bases from V and 4 from J, leaving 15 bases between them. The chain's CDR3 is CASSHSGGRYEQYF. The part of the CDR3 DNA that was read is TGTGCCAGCAGCCATTCGGGGGGCCGGTACGAG.

Points on this clone: The CDR3 extends 3 residues past the end of the read, so its final part is completed from the germline J gene. V is TRBV28 and J is TRBJ1-3; a weak D match, TRBD1 (5 bases). The CDR3 has 15 residues. The germline gives CDR1 MDHEN, CDR2 SYDVKM. Trimming shortened V by 9 bases and J by 2 bases, and 17 bases separated the two germline ends. Partial CDR3 DNA: TGTGCCAGTTCCCCCGCCGGGGGTGCTGGAAACACC. This codes for CASSPAGGAGNT. The whole CDR3 sequence is CASSPAGGAGNTIYF.

Considering frequency, this clone is medium-sized. The CDR3 is cut off 3 residues early in the read; its end comes from the germline J gene. This chain joins TRBV6-1 and TRBJ2-5, with 13 bases identical to TRBD2. This CDR3 has 15 residues. Germline V CDR1 and CDR2: MNHNS, SASEGT. J gave up 6 bases and V 4 bases, and 5 bases lay outside the gene matches. The covered CDR3 bases are TGTGCCAGCAGTGGCACTAGCGGGGGGGCACAGACC. Amino acid sequence: CASSGTSGGAQT. The entire CDR3 sequence reads CASSGTSGGAQTQYF.

Regarding this clone: The DNA ends 3 residues before the CDR3 does, and the rest of the CDR3 is filled in from the germline J gene. The J gene is TRBJ2-5, the V gene TRBV29-1, with TRBD1 as a possible D gene (6 bases). Trimming shortened V by 5 bases and J by 4 bases, and 14 bases separated the two germline ends. The CDR3 contains 13 residues. CDR1 SQVTM and CDR2 ANQGSEA come from the germline V gene. CDR3 bases read: TGCAGCGTTCAACAGGGCGGCGCAGAGACC. This sequence encodes CSVQQGGAET. The full CDR3 is CSVQQGGAETQYF.

Partial CDR3 DNA: TGCGCCAGCAGCTTGGCCTCAGGGCACCTCACAGATACG. Residues: CASSLASGHLTDT. The CDR3 as a whole reads CASSLASGHLTDTQYF. V is TRBV5-1 and J is TRBJ2-3, with a tentative D call TRBD1 (5 bases). The read stops 3 residues short of the end of the CDR3; the missing end is completed from the germline J gene. The germline V and J ends were trimmed by 0 bases and 2 bases, with 13 bases remaining between them. The germline gives CDR1 SGHRS, CDR2 YFSETQ. CDR3 length: 16 amino acids.

On this clone: Read sequence stops 3 residues before the CDR3 end, and the germline J gene provides the missing end. The rearrangement uses TRBV7-9 and TRBJ1-2; D is unclear. V gave up 0 bases and J gave up 4 bases, with 3 bases separating them. Germline assignment: CDR1 SEHNR and CDR2 FQNEAQ (reference sequence). The CDR3 totals 12 residues. Partial CDR3 DNA: TGTGCCAGCAGCTTAGCGGCCTATGGC. It encodes CASSLAAYG. Given in full, the CDR3 is CASSLAAYGYTF.

As for this clone: The read ends 3 residues early relative to the CDR3; the germline J gene fills the gap. The rearrangement links TRBV20-1 to TRBJ2-3; D possibly corresponds to TRBD2 (5 bases). The CDR3 length is 14 residues. Per the germline V gene, CDR1 is DFQATT and CDR2 is SNEGSKA (reference sequence). V was pared by 2 bases and J by 0 bases, with 9 bases between. Incomplete CDR3 DNA: TGCAGTGCTAGAAGACTAACTAGCACAGATACG. Amino acid sequence: CSARRLTSTDT. The complete CDR3 sequence is CSARRLTSTDTQYF.

In regard to this clone: The read ends 3 residues early relative to the CDR3; the germline J gene fills the gap. V usage is TRBV5-6 and J usage is TRBJ1-2; D possibly corresponds to TRBD1 (6 bases). This CDR3 contains 15 residues. From germline, CDR1 is SGHDT and CDR2 YYEEEE. V was pared by 0 bases and J by 4 bases, with 13 bases between. The CDR3 protein is CASSLGQGWAYGYTF. Incomplete CDR3 DNA: TGTGCCAGCAGCTTGGGTCAGGGGTGGGCCTATGGC.

As regards this clone: The read terminates 3 residues before the CDR3 end, so the remaining end is supplied by the germline J gene. V usage is TRBV20-1 and J usage is TRBJ2-7; 8 positions match TRBD1. Trimming took 6 bases from V and 1 from J; bases not matched to a gene: 11. This CDR3 region has 15 residues. Germline CDR1 DFQATT, CDR2 SNEGSKA (reference sequence). The part of the CDR3 DNA that was read is TGCAGTGCAAATATGCCGGGACAGGTTTCCTACGAG. Its protein product is CSANMPGQVSYE. The full-length CDR3 reads as CSANMPGQVSYEQYF.

Of note for this clone: The CDR3 goes on 3 residues after the read ends, and that part is filled in from the germline J gene. The chain uses TRBV4-2 and TRBJ2-2; 16 bases fit TRBD2. This CDR3 contains 18 residues. Germline loops: CDR1 LGHNA, CDR2 YNFKEQ. After removal of 1 base from V and 3 bases from J, the junction contained 2 bases not matched to a gene. The CDR3 bases that were read are TGTGCCAGCAGCCAAGTGGGACTAGCGGGGGGGCACACCGGGGAG. Translation: CASSQVGLAGGHTGE. The full-length CDR3 reads as CASSQVGLAGGHTGELFF.

About this clone itself: Read coverage stops 3 residues before the CDR3 terminus; the germline J gene supplies the remainder. The chain combines TRBV5-1 with TRBJ1-2, with 8 bases identical to TRBD1. Losses at the gene ends were 7 bases for V and 7 bases for J; bases not matched to a gene: 18. Germline CDR1 is SGHRS and CDR2 is YFSETQ. The CDR3 is 16 amino acids. The sequenced CDR3 bases are TGCGCCAGCTTTAGCCGACCAGGGGGCGCCGGGGGTGGC. Translating it yields CASFSRPGGAGGG. The entire CDR3 sequence reads CASFSRPGGAGGGYTF.

Comments on this clone: The read terminates 3 residues before the CDR3 end, so the remaining end is supplied by the germline J gene. This chain links TRBV6-4 with TRBJ1-4; D is undetermined. There are 14 residues in the CDR3. V lost 3 bases and J lost 3, with 8 bases in between. Per germline, CDR1 MRHNA and CDR2 SNTAGT. The CDR3 bases that were read are TGTGCCAGCAGTGAAGATAGGGCTAATGAAAAA. Its protein product is CASSEDRANEK. The complete CDR3 sequence is CASSEDRANEKLFF.

With respect to this clone: The read terminates 3 residues before the CDR3 end, so the remaining end is supplied by the germline J gene. The gene calls are TRBV6-4 and TRBJ2-1; 8 nucleotides align to TRBD1. The CDR3 sequence is 12 residues long. V was clipped by 5 bases and J by 6 bases; unmatched bases: 0. Germline V gene data show CDR1 as MRHNA and CDR2 as SNTAGT. The CDR3 region is CASSTGGNEQFF. The part of the CDR3 DNA that was read is TGTGCCAGCAGTACAGGGGGCAATGAG.

Comment on this clone: The read halts 3 residues ahead of the CDR3 end, with the missing end drawn from the germline J gene. V usage is TRBV29-1 and J usage is TRBJ2-3, with 11 positions matching TRBD2. The germline V gene has CDR1 SQVTM and CDR2 ANQGSEA. This CDR3 contains 15 residues. Trimming cost V 6 bases and J 4 bases; bases outside gene matches: 9. CDR3 sequence: CSVPPPSGGPDTQYF. CDR3 DNA, as far as it was read: TGCAGCGTCCCACCGCCTAGCGGGGGGCCAGATACG.